This entry lists 31 T cell receptor beta chains sequenced from one sample in a study of blood T cell repertoires in COVID-19. Data came from immunoSEQ multiplex PCR; TCRdb stores just in-frame clones and leaves some out. The repertoire holds around 250,000 clones, with approximately 85% as singletons. Sequenced material: PBMCs or T cells enriched from blood (not recorded which). These receptors all stem from a woman aged 50 to 65 who had recovered from COVID-19.

This clone appeared a single time. This chain joins TRBV6-1 and TRBJ1-2; 8 bases align to TRBD1. The CDR3 runs to 13 residues. Germline V gene lookup returns CDR1 MNHNS and CDR2 SASEGT. The J segment lost 8 bases and the V segment lost 3 bases, leaving 5 bases of the junction unmatched. CDR3 in DNA: TGTGCCAGCAGTGAGGACAGGGTTGGCGGCTACACCTTC. Translation gives CASSEDRVGGYTF.

This clone was observed once. This rearrangement joins TRBV24-1 to TRBJ2-2, with 9 bases fitting TRBD2. The CDR3 runs to 15 residues. The germline CDR1 and CDR2 sequences are KGHDR and SFDVKD. Trimming cost V 5 bases and J 4 bases; bases outside gene matches: 4. The CDR3 loop is CATSGGLAVTGELFF. The DNA for the CDR3 is TGTGCCACCAGTGGGGGACTAGCCGTCACCGGGGAGCTGTTTTTT.

The rearrangement uses TRBV19 and TRBJ2-1; TRBD2 aligns across 16 bases. CDR3 length: 17 amino acids. Germline V lookup: CDR1 LNHDA, CDR2 SQIVND (reference sequence). Trimming at V came to 5 bases and at J to 15 bases, leaving 16 bases not matched to a gene. CDR3 residues: CASSLKPGLAGGQVWFF. The CDR3 bases are TGTGCCAGTAGTCTCAAACCGGGACTAGCGGGAGGGCAGGTCTGGTTCTTC.

The CDR3 DNA reads TGCGCCAGCAGCCTGGGGACAGTGGGGGATGAAAAACTGTTTTTT. Encoded protein: CASSLGTVGDEKLFF. The chain joins TRBV4-3 to TRBJ1-4, with 7 nucleotides matching TRBD1. Trimming at V came to 4 bases and at J to 6 bases, leaving 8 bases not matched to a gene. Germline CDR1 is LGHNA and CDR2 is YSLEER. The CDR3 sequence is 15 residues long.

This clone came up a few times. This chain links TRBV7-3 with TRBJ2-2; 7 bases are a match to TRBD2. Germline V lookup: CDR1 SGHTA, CDR2 FQGTGA. J was trimmed by 1 base and V by 8 bases; bases with no gene match: 4. The length of the CDR3 is 14 residues. CDR3 loop: CASGRDGNTGELFF. The CDR3, as DNA: TGTGCCAGCGGGAGGGACGGGAACACCGGGGAGCTGTTTTTT.

The chain links TRBV18 to TRBJ2-2; 8 nucleotides align to TRBD1. J lost 4 bases, V lost 3 bases, and 10 bases had no gene match. The CDR3 runs 17 residues. Germline CDR1 reads KGHSH; CDR2 reads LQKENI. DNA for the CDR3: TGTGCCAGCTCACCTTTTACCACAGGGGGAATCACCGGGGAGCTGTTTTTT. Its protein product is CASSPFTTGGITGELFF.

V gene TRBV6-5 combines with J gene TRBJ1-2; 8 bases are shared with TRBD1. The CDR3 length is 14 residues. Germline V gene lookup returns CDR1 MNHEY and CDR2 SVGAGI. V lost 4 bases to trimming and J lost 3 bases; unmatched junction nucleotides: 4. The CDR3 nucleotides are TGTGCCAGCAGTTCGTGGACAGGGCACTATGGCTACACCTTC. This encodes CASSSWTGHYGYTF.

The CDR3 loop is CATSRDAGPTHF. CDR3 sequence (DNA): TGTGCCACCAGCAGAGATGCAGGGCCGACGCATTTT. The chain couples TRBV15 to TRBJ1-5, with D possibly TRBD1 on 5 matching bases. V was shortened by 0 bases and J by 15 bases, with 12 bases between the two germline ends. CDR1 and CDR2 (germline): LNHNV, YYDKDF (reference sequence). This CDR3 contains 12 residues.

In nucleotides, the CDR3 is TGTGCCACCAGCAGAGATGATTTTAACAGAGATTTTAATTCACCCCTCCACTTT. This gives the protein CATSRDDFNRDFNSPLHF. The chain employs TRBV15 and TRBJ1-6; unclear D gene. The germline V gene encodes CDR1 LNHNV and CDR2 YYDKDF (reference sequence). CDR3 length: 18 residues. With 0 bases removed from V and 6 bases from J, the gap between germline ends came to 18 bases.

The genes are TRBV30 and TRBJ1-1; unclear D gene. Germline assignment: CDR1 GTSNPN and CDR2 SVGIG (reference sequence). The CDR3 is made up of 12 amino acids. Trimming removed 4 bases from V and 4 bases from J, with 10 bases in between. This chain's CDR3 is CAWTRGSTEAFF. DNA for the CDR3: TGTGCCTGGACCCGAGGGAGCACTGAAGCTTTCTTT.

The chain is built from TRBV11-2 and TRBJ2-3; D is ambiguous. This CDR3 contains 11 residues. Between the trimmed V and J ends, which lost 5 bases and 6 bases, there was a span of 6 bases. The V gene's germline CDR1 is SGHAT and CDR2 FQNNGV. The CDR3 DNA follows: TGTGCCAGCAGCCACCAGGATACGCAGTATTTT. Amino acid sequence: CASSHQDTQYF.

The chain has TRBV19 and TRBJ2-1; a possible D gene is TRBD2 (6 bases). V shed 6 bases and J shed 5 bases, with 11 bases lying between them. Germline-derived CDR1 and CDR2 are LNHDA and SQIVND (reference sequence). The CDR3 runs to 13 residues. The CDR3 coding sequence is TGTGCCAGTAGCCTGACTAGAAACAATGAGCAGTTCTTC. Translation: CASSLTRNNEQFF. The full variable domain, in which reference TRBV19 and TRBJ2-1 provide the parts outside the CDR3, is DGGITQSPKYLFRKEGQNVTLSCEQNLNHDAMYWYRQDPGQGLRLIYYSQIVNDFQKGDIAEGYSVSREKKESFPLTVTSAQKNPTAFYLCASSLTRNNEQFFGPGTRLTVL.

The rearrangement links TRBV4-3 to TRBJ2-2; D might be TRBD2 (5 bases). Trimming removed 0 bases from V and 5 bases from J, with 10 bases in between. The CDR3 spans 15 residues. CDR1 is LGHNA, CDR2 YSLEER, per germline. CDR3 nucleotides: TGCGCCAGCAGCCAAGACTCACTAGTTACCGGGGAGCTGTTTTTT. Its protein is CASSQDSLVTGELFF.

J is TRBJ2-3 and V is TRBV30, with 8 bases lining up with TRBD2. This CDR3 has 15 residues. Germline V gene sequence: CDR1 GTSNPN, CDR2 SVGIG (reference sequence). Germline trimming cut 3 bases from V and 0 bases from J; bases unmatched to any gene: 5. CDR3 sequence: CAWSTGLASTDTQYF. Written as DNA, the CDR3 is TGTGCCTGGAGCACCGGACTAGCAAGCACAGATACGCAGTATTTT. The full variable domain, with the rest looked up from reference TRBV30 and TRBJ2-3, is SQTIHQWPATLVQPVGSPLSLECTVEGTSNPNLYWYRQAAGRGLQLLFYSVGIGQISSEVPQNLSASRPQDRQFILSSKKLLLSDSGFYLCAWSTGLASTDTQYFGPGTRLTVL.

This rearrangement joins TRBV6-5 to TRBJ1-1; the D gene is possibly TRBD1 (6 bases). Germline loops: CDR1 MNHEY, CDR2 SVGAGI. V gave up 5 bases and J gave up 1 base, with 11 bases separating them. This CDR3 has 14 residues. This CDR3 reads CASSLDSENTEAFF. CDR3 DNA sequence: TGTGCCAGCAGTCTGGACAGCGAGAACACTGAAGCTTTCTTT.

The CDR3 DNA reads TGTGCCAGCAGTCCGGGACAAGGCTTTCCGTACAACTATGGCTACACCTTC. Its protein product is CASSPGQGFPYNYGYTF. The chain has TRBV14 and TRBJ1-2; D may be TRBD1 (6 bases). V lost 6 bases, J lost 2 bases, and 22 bases lay in between. The CDR3 is 17 residues long. Germline V gene lookup returns CDR1 SGHDN and CDR2 FVKESK.

V gene TRBV30 combines with J gene TRBJ1-5; maybe TRBD1 (5 bases). The CDR3 sequence is 13 residues long. Germline CDR1 GTSNPN, CDR2 SVGIG (reference sequence). V lost 6 bases, J lost 5 bases, and 14 bases lay in between. The CDR3 DNA sequence: TGTGCCTGCTGTGGAGTCAGGGATCAGCCCCAGCATTTT. It encodes CACCGVRDQPQHF.

J is TRBJ2-1 and V is TRBV6-5; tentatively, D is TRBD2 (6 bases). Per germline, CDR1 MNHEY and CDR2 SVGAGI. This CDR3 spans 16 amino acids. Trimming cost V 4 bases and J 5 bases, with 18 bases left between them. The CDR3: CASSSRWAGRDNEQFF. CDR3 DNA: TGTGCCAGCAGTTCCCGCTGGGCGGGACGAGACAATGAGCAGTTCTTC.

This chain uses TRBV9 with TRBJ1-1; 11 bases match TRBD1. This CDR3 has 15 amino acids. After removal of 3 bases from V and 4 bases from J, the junction contained 5 bases not matched to a gene. Germline CDR1 SGDLS, CDR2 YYNGEE. CDR3 nucleotide sequence: TGTGCCAGCAGCGCCGGGACAGGGGGACGCACTGAAGCTTTCTTT. This codes for CASSAGTGGRTEAFF.

This clone was counted a few times. The CDR3 loop is CASSVQRLNTEAFF. In DNA form, the CDR3 reads TGTGCCAGCTCAGTGCAGCGATTGAACACTGAAGCTTTCTTT. The chain is built from TRBV18 and TRBJ1-1; D gene ambiguous. The CDR3 consists of 14 residues. The V end was cut by 5 bases, the J end by 0 bases, with 10 bases between. From germline, CDR1 is KGHSH and CDR2 LQKENI.

The V gene is TRBV28, the J gene TRBJ1-4; D unclear. Germline loops: CDR1 MDHEN, CDR2 SYDVKM. The germline V and J ends were trimmed by 1 base and 8 bases, with 5 bases remaining between them. CDR3 length: 12 amino acids. The CDR3 DNA reads TGTGCCAGCAGTTTATTTATCGAAAAACTGTTTTTT. Protein sequence: CASSLFIEKLFF.

V gene TRBV24-1 combines with J gene TRBJ1-5; 7 bases line up with TRBD1. J lost 6 bases, V lost 4 bases, and 5 bases had no gene match. Germline lookup yields CDR1 KGHDR and CDR2 SFDVKD. This CDR3 contains 14 residues. Written as DNA, the CDR3 is TGTGCCACCAGTGAGACAGGGTATTTTCAGCCCCAGCATTTT. Translation: CATSETGYFQPQHF.

The V gene is TRBV23-1, the J gene TRBJ2-1; D might be TRBD2 (6 bases). TRBV23-1 counts as an open reading frame of uncertain function. This CDR3 region has 14 residues. V was pared by 8 bases and J by 3 bases, with 14 bases between. The CDR3 bases are TGCGCCAGCCTAAAACGGAGGGTCTACAATGAGCAGTTCTTC. It codes for CASLKRRVYNEQFF.

The J gene is TRBJ2-1, the V gene TRBV7-2, with 10 bases aligning to TRBD2. V lost 7 bases and J lost 8; bases outside the gene matches: 17. Germline CDR1 reads SGHTA; CDR2 reads FQGNSA. The CDR3 has 17 residues. The CDR3 loop reads CASNRAWSGGALDEQFF. CDR3 in DNA: TGTGCCAGCAACCGGGCTTGGAGCGGGGGGGCCTTGGATGAGCAGTTCTTC. The variable domain in full, with the rest retrieved from reference TRBV7-2 and TRBJ2-1, is GAGVSQSPSNKVTEKGKDVELRCDPISGHTALYWYRQSLGQGLEFLIYFQGNSAPDKSGLPSDRFSAERTGGSVSTLTIQRTQQEDSAVYLCASNRAWSGGALDEQFFGPGTRLTVL.

V and J are TRBV2 and TRBJ2-3; 11 bases agree with TRBD1. CDR1 is SNHLY, CDR2 FYNNEI, per germline. CDR3 length equals 16 residues. After removal of 4 bases from V and 7 bases from J, the junction contained 10 bases not matched to a gene. The CDR3 DNA reads TGTGCCAGCAGTGGCCCCCGGGACAGGGGGGCGAATACGCAGTATTTT. It is translated as CASSGPRDRGANTQYF.

This clone was observed a handful of times. CDR3 sequence reads: CASSRADSGNTIYF. The CDR3 DNA is TGTGCCAGCAGCCGCGCCGACTCTGGAAACACCATATATTTT. V gene TRBV3-1 (or the pseudogene TRBV3-2) combines with J gene TRBJ1-3; D uncertain. V was trimmed by 4 bases and J by 0 bases, leaving 7 bases between them. Germline V lookup: CDR1 LGHDT, CDR2 YNNKEL (reference sequence). The CDR3 is 14 amino acids.

This sequence joins TRBV6-2 or TRBV6-3 and TRBJ1-5; 7 nucleotides match TRBD1. CDR1 is MNHEY and CDR2 is SVGEGT in the germline V gene. Germline trimming cut 5 bases from V and 3 bases from J; bases unmatched to any gene: 4. The CDR3 contains 14 residues. The DNA for the CDR3 is TGTGCCAGCAGTGAGGACAGGAACAATCAGCCCCAGCATTTT. Translating it yields CASSEDRNNQPQHF.

The gene calls are TRBV4-2 and TRBJ2-1; D is perhaps TRBD2 (6 bases). Germline CDR1 LGHNA, CDR2 YNFKEQ. This CDR3 spans 14 amino acids. The V end was cut by 0 bases, the J end by 9 bases, with 12 bases between. Here the CDR3 DNA reads TGTGCCAGCAGCCAAGAGGAGGAGGGAGCTGAGCAGTTCTTC. The encoded protein is CASSQEEEGAEQFF.

The chain links TRBV2 to TRBJ1-1; a possible D gene is TRBD1 (5 bases). The CDR3 extends over 15 amino acids. Germline assignment: CDR1 SNHLY and CDR2 FYNNEI. V was shortened by 2 bases and J by 1 base, with 11 bases between the two germline ends. The CDR3 DNA reads as TGTGCCAGCAGTGAAAGGGGTTGGGCGAACACTGAAGCTTTCTTT. Translating it yields CASSERGWANTEAFF.

The genes are TRBV5-1 and TRBJ2-1; D is possibly TRBD2 (6 bases). The CDR3 length is 17 residues. Trimming cost V 0 bases and J 7 bases, with 20 bases left between them. Germline loops: CDR1 SGHRS, CDR2 YFSETQ. CDR3 sequence reads: CASSLAGDVGRNNEQFF. The CDR3 bases are TGCGCCAGCAGCTTGGCCGGGGACGTGGGGAGGAATAATGAGCAGTTCTTC.

This clone has only a few counts. The rearrangement links TRBV4-2 to TRBJ2-7, with D perhaps TRBD2 (6 bases). The CDR3 consists of 16 residues. Germline CDR1 and CDR2: LGHNA and YNFKEQ. Trimming took off 2 bases at V and 0 bases at J, with 14 bases between the two ends. DNA of the CDR3: TGTGCCAGCAGCCAACCCAAAGGAGGGGCCTCCTACGAGCAGTACTTC. Its translation: CASSQPKGGASYEQYF.